This T cell receptor beta chain was sequenced during a study of T cell changes during pregnancy in multiple sclerosis. In its sample, this clone was seen once. Deletions cut 5 bases from V and 4 bases from J, with 12 bases between. The CDR3 length is 13 residues. Per germline, CDR1 PRHDT and CDR2 FYEKMQ (reference sequence). Produced via immunoSEQ multiplex PCR; TCRdb's table is partial and in-frame only. The sample includes approximately 90,000 clones, about 91% of them seen just once. This clonotype originated in a female donor with multiple sclerosis, enrolled in a pregnancy study. The chain is built from TRBV13 and TRBJ2-7, with D possibly TRBD1 on 6 matching bases. The material sequenced was peripheral blood, taken before pregnancy. Written as DNA, the CDR3 is TGTGCCAGCAGCCCGGGACATCAGTACGAGCAGTACTTC. Its protein product is CASSPGHQYEQYF.